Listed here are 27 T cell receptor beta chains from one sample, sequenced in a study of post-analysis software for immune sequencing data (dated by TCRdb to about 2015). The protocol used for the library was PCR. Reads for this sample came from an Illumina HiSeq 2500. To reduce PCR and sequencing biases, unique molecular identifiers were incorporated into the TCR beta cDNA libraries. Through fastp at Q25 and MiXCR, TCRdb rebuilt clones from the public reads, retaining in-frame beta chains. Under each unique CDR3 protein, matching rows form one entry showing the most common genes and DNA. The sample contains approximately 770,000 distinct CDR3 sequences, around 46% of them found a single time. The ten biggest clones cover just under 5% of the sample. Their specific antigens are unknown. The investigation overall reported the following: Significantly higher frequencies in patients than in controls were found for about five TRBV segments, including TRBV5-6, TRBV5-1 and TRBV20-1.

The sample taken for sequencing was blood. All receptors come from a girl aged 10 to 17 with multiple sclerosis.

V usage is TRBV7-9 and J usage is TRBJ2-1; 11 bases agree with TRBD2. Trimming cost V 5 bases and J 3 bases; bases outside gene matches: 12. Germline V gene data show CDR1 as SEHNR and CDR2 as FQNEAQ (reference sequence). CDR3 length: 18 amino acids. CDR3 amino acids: CASSPLVPGLAVYNEQFF. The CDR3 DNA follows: TGTGCCAGCAGCCCGCTGGTTCCGGGACTAGCGGTCTACAATGAGCAGTTCTTC.

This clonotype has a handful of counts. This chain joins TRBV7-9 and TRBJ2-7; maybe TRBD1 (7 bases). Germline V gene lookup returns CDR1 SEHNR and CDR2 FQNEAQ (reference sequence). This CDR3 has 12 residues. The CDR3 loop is CVSEGAPDEQYF. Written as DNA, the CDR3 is TGTGTATCGGAGGGGGCGCCTGACGAGCAGTACTTC.

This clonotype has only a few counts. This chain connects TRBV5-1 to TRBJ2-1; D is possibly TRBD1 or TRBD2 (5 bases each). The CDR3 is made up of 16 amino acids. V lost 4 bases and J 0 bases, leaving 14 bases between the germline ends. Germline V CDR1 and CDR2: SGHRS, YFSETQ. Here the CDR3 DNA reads TGCGCCAGCAGCCCAACTTTTGGGGGCTCCTACAATGAGCAGTTCTTC. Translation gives CASSPTFGGSYNEQFF.

CDR3 protein: CASTLDSQPQHF. The DNA of the CDR3 is TGTGCCAGCACCCTGGACAGCCAGCCCCAGCATTTT. This chain uses TRBV12-3 or TRBV12-4 with TRBJ1-5; TRBD1 is a possible D gene (6 bases). CDR3 length equals 12 residues. The V and J ends lost 7 bases and 7 bases respectively, with 11 bases between them.

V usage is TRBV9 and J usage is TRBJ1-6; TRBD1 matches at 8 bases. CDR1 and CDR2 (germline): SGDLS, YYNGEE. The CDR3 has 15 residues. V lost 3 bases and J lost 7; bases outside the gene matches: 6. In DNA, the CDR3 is TGTGCCAGCAGCGCCGGGGACAGGTCAAATTCACCCCTCCACTTT. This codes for CASSAGDRSNSPLHF.

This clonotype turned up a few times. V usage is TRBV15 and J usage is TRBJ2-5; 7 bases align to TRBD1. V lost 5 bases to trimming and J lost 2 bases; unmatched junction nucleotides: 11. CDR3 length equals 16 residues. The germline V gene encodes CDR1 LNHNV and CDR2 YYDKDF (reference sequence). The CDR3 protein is CATSSRTGRYQETQYF. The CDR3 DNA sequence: TGTGCCACCAGCTCCCGGACAGGAAGATATCAAGAGACCCAGTACTTC.

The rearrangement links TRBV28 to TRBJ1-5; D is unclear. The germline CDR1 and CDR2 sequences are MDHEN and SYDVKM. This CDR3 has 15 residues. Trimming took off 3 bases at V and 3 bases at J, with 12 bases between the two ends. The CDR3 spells CASSFGQDYNQPQHF. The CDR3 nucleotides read TGTGCCAGCAGTTTCGGGCAGGATTACAATCAGCCCCAGCATTTT.

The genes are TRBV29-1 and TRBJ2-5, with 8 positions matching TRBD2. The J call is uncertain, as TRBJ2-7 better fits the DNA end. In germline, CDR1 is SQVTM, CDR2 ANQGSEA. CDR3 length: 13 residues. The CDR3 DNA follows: TGCAGCGCGGGGGGGCGTTGGGGCTACGAGCAGTACTTC. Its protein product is CSAGGRWGYEQYF.

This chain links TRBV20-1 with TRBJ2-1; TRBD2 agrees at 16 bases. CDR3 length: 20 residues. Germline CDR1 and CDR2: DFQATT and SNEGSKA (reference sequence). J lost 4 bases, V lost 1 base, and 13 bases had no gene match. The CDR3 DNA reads TGCAGTGCTAGAGTCGCCGGGACTAGCGGGAGGGCTCGGTCATACAATGAGCAGTTCTTC. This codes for CSARVAGTSGRARSYNEQFF.

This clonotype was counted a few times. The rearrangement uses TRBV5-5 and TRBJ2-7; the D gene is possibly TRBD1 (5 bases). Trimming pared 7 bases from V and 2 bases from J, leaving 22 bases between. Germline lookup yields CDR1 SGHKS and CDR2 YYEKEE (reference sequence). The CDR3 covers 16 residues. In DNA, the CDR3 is TGTGCCAGCGGAATTGGGGCGTCCCAAGGGGCCTACGAGCAGTACTTC. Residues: CASGIGASQGAYEQYF. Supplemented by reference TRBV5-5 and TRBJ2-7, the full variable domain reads DAGVTQSPTHLIKTRGQQVTLRCSPISGHKSVSWYQQVLGQGPQFIFQYYEKEERGRGNFPDRFSARQFPNYSSELNVNALLLGDSALYLCASGIGASQGAYEQYFGPGTRLTVT.

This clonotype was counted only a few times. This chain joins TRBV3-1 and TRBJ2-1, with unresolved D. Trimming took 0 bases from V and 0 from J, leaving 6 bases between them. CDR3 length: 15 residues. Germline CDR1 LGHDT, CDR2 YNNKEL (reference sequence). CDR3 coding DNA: TGTGCCAGCAGCCAAGATCAGAGCTCCTACAATGAGCAGTTCTTC. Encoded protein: CASSQDQSSYNEQFF.

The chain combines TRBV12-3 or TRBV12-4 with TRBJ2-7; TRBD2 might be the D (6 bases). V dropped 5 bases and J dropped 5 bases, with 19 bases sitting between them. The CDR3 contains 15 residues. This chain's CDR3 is CASSPLSGLSNEQYF. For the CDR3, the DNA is TGTGCCAGCAGTCCGTTGTCGGGACTCTCAAACGAGCAGTACTTC.

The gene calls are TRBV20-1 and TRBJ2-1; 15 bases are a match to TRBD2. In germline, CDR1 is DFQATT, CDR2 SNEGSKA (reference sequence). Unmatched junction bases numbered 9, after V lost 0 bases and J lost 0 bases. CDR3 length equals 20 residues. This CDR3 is CSARDDGLAGGLSSYNEQFF. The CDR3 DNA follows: TGCAGTGCTAGAGATGACGGACTAGCGGGAGGGTTAAGCTCCTACAATGAGCAGTTCTTC.

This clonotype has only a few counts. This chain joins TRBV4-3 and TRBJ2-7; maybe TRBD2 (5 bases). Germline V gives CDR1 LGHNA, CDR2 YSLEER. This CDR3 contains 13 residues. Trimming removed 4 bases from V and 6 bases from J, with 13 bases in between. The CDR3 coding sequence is TGCGCCAGCAGCCCCGGACTGGGTACCGAGCAGTACTTC. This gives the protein CASSPGLGTEQYF.

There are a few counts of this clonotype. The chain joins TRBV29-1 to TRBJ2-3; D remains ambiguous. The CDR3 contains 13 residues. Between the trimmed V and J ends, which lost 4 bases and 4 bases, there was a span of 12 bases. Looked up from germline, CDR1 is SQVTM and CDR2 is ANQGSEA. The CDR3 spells CSVVPGSADTQYF. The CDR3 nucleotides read TGCAGCGTTGTCCCGGGTTCGGCAGATACGCAGTATTTT.

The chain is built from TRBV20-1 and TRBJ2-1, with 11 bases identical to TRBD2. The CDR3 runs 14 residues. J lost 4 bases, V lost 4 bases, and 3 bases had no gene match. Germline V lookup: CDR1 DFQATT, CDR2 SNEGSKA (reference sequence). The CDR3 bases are TGCAGTGCTATTACTAGCGGGGGATACAATGAGCAGTTCTTC. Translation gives CSAITSGGYNEQFF.

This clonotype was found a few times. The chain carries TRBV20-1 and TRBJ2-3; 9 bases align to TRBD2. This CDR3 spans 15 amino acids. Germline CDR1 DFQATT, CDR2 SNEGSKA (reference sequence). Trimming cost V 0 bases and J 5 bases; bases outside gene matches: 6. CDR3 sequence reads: CSARDSGSMEDTQYF. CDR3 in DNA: TGCAGTGCTAGAGATAGCGGGAGTATGGAAGATACGCAGTATTTT.

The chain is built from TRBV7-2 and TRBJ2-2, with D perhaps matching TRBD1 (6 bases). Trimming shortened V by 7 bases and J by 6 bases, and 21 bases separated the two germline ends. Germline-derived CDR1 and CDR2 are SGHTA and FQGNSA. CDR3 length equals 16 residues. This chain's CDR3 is CASTQGFTLFPGELFF. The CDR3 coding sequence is TGTGCCAGCACCCAGGGGTTTACTTTGTTCCCCGGGGAGCTGTTTTTT.

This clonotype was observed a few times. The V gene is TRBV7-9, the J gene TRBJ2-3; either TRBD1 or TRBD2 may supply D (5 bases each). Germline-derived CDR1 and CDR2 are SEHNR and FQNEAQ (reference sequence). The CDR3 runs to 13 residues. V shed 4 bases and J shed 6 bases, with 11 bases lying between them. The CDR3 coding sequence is TGTGCCAGCAGCTCCCGGGACGCCGATACGCAGTATTTT. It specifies CASSSRDADTQYF.

CDR3 sequence: CASSLNGGEPQHF. The CDR3 DNA reads as TGTGCCAGCAGCCTTAATGGGGGGGAGCCCCAGCATTTT. The rearrangement links TRBV27 to TRBJ1-5; perhaps TRBD1 as D (5 bases). Trimming removed 6 bases from V and 8 bases from J, with 14 bases in between. CDR3 length equals 13 residues. Germline CDR1 MNHEY, CDR2 SMNVEV (reference sequence).

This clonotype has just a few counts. CDR3 amino acids: CASSHGTSGSGAHGEQFF. The DNA for the CDR3 is TGTGCCAGCAGCCACGGGACTAGCGGGAGCGGGGCGCACGGTGAGCAGTTCTTC. The rearrangement uses TRBV11-3 and TRBJ2-1; TRBD2 aligns across 14 bases. CDR3 length equals 18 residues. The V gene end was trimmed by 5 bases and the J gene end by 9 bases; junction bases not matched to a gene: 15. Germline V gives CDR1 SGHNT, CDR2 YENEEA.

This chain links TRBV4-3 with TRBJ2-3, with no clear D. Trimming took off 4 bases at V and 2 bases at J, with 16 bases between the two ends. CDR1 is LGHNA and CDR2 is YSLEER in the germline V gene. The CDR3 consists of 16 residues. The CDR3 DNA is TGCGCCAGCAGCCTTCGAAGCCCTCCTAACACAGATACGCAGTATTTT. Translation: CASSLRSPPNTDTQYF.

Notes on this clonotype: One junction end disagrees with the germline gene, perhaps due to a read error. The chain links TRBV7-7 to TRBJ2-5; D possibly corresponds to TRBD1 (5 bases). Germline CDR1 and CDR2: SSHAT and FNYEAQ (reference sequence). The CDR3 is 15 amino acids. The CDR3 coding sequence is TGTGCTAGCAGCTCCAATGCTCAGGGTAAAGAGACCCAGTACTTC. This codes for CASSSNAQGKETQYF. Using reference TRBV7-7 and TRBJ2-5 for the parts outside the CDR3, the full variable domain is GAGVSQSPRYKVTKRGQDVTLRCDPISSHATLYWYQQALGQGPEFLTYFNYEAQPDKSGLPSDRFSAERPEGSISTLTIQRTEQRDSAMYRCASSSNAQGKETQYFGPGTRLLVL.

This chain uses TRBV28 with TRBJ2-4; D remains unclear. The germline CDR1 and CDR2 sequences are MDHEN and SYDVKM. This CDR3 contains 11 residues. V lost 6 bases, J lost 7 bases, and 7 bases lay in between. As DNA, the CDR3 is TGTGCCAGCAGCCCGTCTAACATTCAGTACTTC. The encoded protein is CASSPSNIQYF.

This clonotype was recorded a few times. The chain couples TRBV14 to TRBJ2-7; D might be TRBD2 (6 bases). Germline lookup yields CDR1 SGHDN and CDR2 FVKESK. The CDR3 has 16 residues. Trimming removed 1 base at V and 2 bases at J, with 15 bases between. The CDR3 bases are TGTGCCAGCAGCCAAGTTGGGGGGAGCTCTCCCTACGAGCAGTACTTC. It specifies CASSQVGGSSPYEQYF.

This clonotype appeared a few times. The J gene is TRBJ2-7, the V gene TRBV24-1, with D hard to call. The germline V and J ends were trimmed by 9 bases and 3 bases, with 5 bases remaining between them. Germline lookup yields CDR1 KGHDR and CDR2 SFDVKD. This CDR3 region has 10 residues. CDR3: CATFRYEQYF. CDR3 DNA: TGTGCCACCTTCCGCTACGAGCAGTACTTC.

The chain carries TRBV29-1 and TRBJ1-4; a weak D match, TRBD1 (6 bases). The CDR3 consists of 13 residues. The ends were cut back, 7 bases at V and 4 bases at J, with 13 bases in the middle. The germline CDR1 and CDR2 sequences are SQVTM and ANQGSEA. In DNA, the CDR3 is TGCAGCGCCCGGGCAGGGGTTAATGAAAAACTGTTTTTT. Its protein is CSARAGVNEKLFF.